The source of this T cell receptor (beta chain) is a study of identical twins. This CDR3 region has 22 residues. Germline V gives CDR1 LGHNT, CDR2 FRNRAP. V lost 0 bases and J lost 0; bases outside the gene matches: 17. TCRdb re-derived calls from the 5' RACE reads in MiXCR, one entry per CDR3 protein. The repertoire consists of some 1,600,000 distinct CDR3 sequences, with 32% occurring once and the leading ten covering around 0.25%. The sequence derives from a newborn girl in good health. Input material: cord blood. The V gene is TRBV12-5, the J gene TRBJ2-2; 9 nucleotides align to TRBD2. The CDR3 DNA is TGTGCTAGTGGTTTGGTCCCATTGGGATTAGCGGGGGCCTTAACGAACACCGGGGAGCTGTTTTTT. This translates into CASGLVPLGLAGALTNTGELFF.